This T cell receptor beta chain was recorded in a study of T-cell reconstitution after alpha-beta-depleted transplantation in children (dated by TCRdb to about 2016). Some background on the complete study: The study quantitatively tracked T-cell immune reconstitution after TCRalphabeta/CD19-depleted allogeneic hematopoietic cell transplantation in children using TCR repertoire profiling. Study-wide conclusions, independent of this receptor: About two months after transplant, the apparently early recovery of alphabetaT-cell counts reportedly depended on just several hundred clones that had expanded rapidly and came from non-depleted graft cells. Hyperexpanded clone frequencies declined over subsequent months; after one year, T-cell counts and TCRbeta diversity were mostly attributed to newly produced T cells. In some patients, the high TCRbeta diversity seen at day 60 was put down to recipient T cells and intrathymic progenitors that had survived conditioning.

Library construction relied on PCR. Sequenced using an Illumina HiSeq 2500. To normalize quantification of the TCRbeta repertoire, the TCR libraries were built with molecular barcoding that relied on unique molecular identifiers. TCRdb cleaned the public reads at Q25 with fastp, built clones with MiXCR and kept in-frame beta chains. For every CDR3 protein sequence, its rows merge into one entry that carries the most common genes and DNA. This sample lists fewer than 250,000 distinct CDR3 sequences; around 8% were detected once. Together, the top ten hold 6.3% of the sample. This clonotype was found many times. Which antigen it targets is not known. One end of the junction varies from germline; a read error may be responsible. The treatment or condition label of this sample denotes: allogeneic hematopoietic cell transplantation with graft depleted of TCRalphabeta T cells and CD19 B cells. TCRalphabeta/CD19-depleted allogeneic hematopoietic cell grafts were given to the transplant recipients, all of whom were children.

The CDR3 goes from the cysteine to the phenylalanine over 13 residues. Only CDR3 DNA remains: 39 bases, in frame from the first base. As encoded in the germline V gene (reference sequence), CDR1 is DFQATT while CDR2 is SNEGSKA. The V gene is TRBV20-1 and the J gene is TRBJ2-1; a tentative D call is TRBD1 (6 bases match). The receptor's source is a male patient under 18 who had a stem cell transplant for acute lymphoblastic leukemia, so the T cells may come from the graft donor. Specimen: PBMCs, mostly from graft donor cells, collected 180 days after TCRalphabeta/CD19-depleted stem cell transplant. The CDR3 here reads CSARDRFHNEQFF. The nucleotide sequence is given as TGCAGTGCTCGAGACAGGTTCCACAATGAGCAGTTCTTC.